The 11 T cell receptor beta chains below all came from one sample that was sequenced in a study of shared clonotypes between healthy human individuals. The repertoire was sequenced with immunoSEQ multiplex PCR; TCRdb's copy has only in-frame clones and lacks some. The sample has a few million clones; approximately 95% are singletons. Sequenced material: naive CD4+ T cells from PBMCs. Subset: CD45RA+ positively selected. The receptors come from a man younger than 35 in good health. Some clones in this sample may be carry-over from other donors' samples.

Comment on this clone: In the same sample, other DNA sequences code for this CDR3. The chain's CDR3 is CASSLAVGANVLTF. The CDR3 nucleotides are TGTGCCAGCAGCTTAGCAGTTGGGGCCAACGTCCTGACTTTC. The V and J genes are TRBV7-2 and TRBJ2-6, with D hard to call. The CDR3 loop spans 14 amino acids. V was pared by 0 bases and J by 3 bases, with 3 bases between. Germline assignment: CDR1 SGHTA and CDR2 FQGNSA.

This sequence joins TRBV11-1 and TRBJ1-2; TRBD1 aligns across 7 bases. This CDR3 is 14 amino acids long. CDR1 is SGHAT, CDR2 FQDESV, per germline (reference sequence). V shed 5 bases, J shed 2 bases, and the junction held 5 bases outside the gene matches. CDR3 amino acids: CASSRQGTNYGYTF. CDR3 nucleotide sequence: TGTGCCAGCAGCCGACAGGGAACAAACTATGGCTACACCTTC.

Only one count was recorded for this clone. The V gene is TRBV5-1, the J gene TRBJ2-1; D could derive from TRBD1 or TRBD2 (5 bases each). CDR1 and CDR2 from the germline V gene are SGHRS and YFSETQ. CDR3 length: 16 amino acids. V was trimmed by 4 bases and J by 4 bases, leaving 18 bases between them. Written as DNA, the CDR3 is TGCGCCAGCAGCGCGTTTGGGACGGAGCATTACAATGAGCAGTTCTTC. Translating gives CASSAFGTEHYNEQFF.

The V and J genes are TRBV5-6 and TRBJ1-2; weak D call: TRBD1 (6 bases). Trimming stripped 7 bases from V and 4 bases from J, with 14 bases between. Per the germline V gene, CDR1 is SGHDT and CDR2 is YYEEEE. The CDR3 covers 13 residues. This CDR3 reads CASRRGGLYGYTF. As DNA, the CDR3 is TGTGCCAGCCGCCGAGGGGGGCTCTATGGCTACACCTTC.

The CDR3 DNA sequence: TGTGCCATCAGTGTATCTGGACAGAGAAACACCGGGGAGCTGTTTTTT. This codes for CAISVSGQRNTGELFF. The V gene is TRBV10-3, the J gene TRBJ2-2, with D possibly being TRBD1 (6 bases). The CDR3 consists of 16 residues. Germline CDR1 reads ENHRY; CDR2 reads SYGVKD. V was pared by 4 bases and J by 2 bases, with 14 bases between.

This sequence joins TRBV9 and TRBJ2-3; 10 nucleotides agree with TRBD2. Germline CDR1 is SGDLS and CDR2 is YYNGEE. This CDR3 region has 16 residues. The trim removed 4 bases at V and 4 bases at J, leaving 9 bases unmatched. The DNA of the CDR3 is TGTGCCAGCAGCTACAGCGGGAGGGCCGCCGCAGATACGCAGTATTTT. Translating it yields CASSYSGRAAADTQYF.

The V call is TRBV19, the J call TRBJ2-3; 8 bases are shared with TRBD1. This CDR3 has 14 amino acids. Germline V gene lookup returns CDR1 LNHDA and CDR2 SQIVND (reference sequence). The junction had 7 bases not matched to a gene; V was cut back by 7 bases and J by 4 bases. The CDR3 sequence is CASTLGQGPDTQYF. The CDR3 nucleotides are TGTGCCAGTACCTTAGGACAGGGACCAGATACGCAGTATTTT. Full variable domain (remainder filled in from reference TRBV19 and TRBJ2-3): DGGITQSPKYLFRKEGQNVTLSCEQNLNHDAMYWYRQDPGQGLRLIYYSQIVNDFQKGDIAEGYSVSREKKESFPLTVTSAQKNPTAFYLCASTLGQGPDTQYFGPGTRLTVL.

The chain employs TRBV6-1 and TRBJ1-3; D unclear. CDR1 MNHNS and CDR2 SASEGT come from the germline V gene. V dropped 9 bases and J dropped 1 base, with 16 bases sitting between them. This CDR3 has 15 amino acids. The CDR3, as DNA: TGTGCCAGTCTAAGAAACAGCGCTTCTGGAAACACCATATATTTT. Translation: CASLRNSASGNTIYF.

V and J are TRBV29-1 and TRBJ1-1, with unresolved D. V was shortened by 5 bases and J by 0 bases, with 7 bases between the two germline ends. Germline CDR1 and CDR2: SQVTM and ANQGSEA. There are 12 residues in the CDR3. CDR3 nucleotides: TGCAGCGTTTTTGGTATGAACACTGAAGCTTTCTTT. Encoded protein: CSVFGMNTEAFF.

This chain connects TRBV29-1 to TRBJ1-1; a weak D match, TRBD1 (5 bases). The CDR3 loop spans 14 amino acids. V lost 8 bases and J lost 0, with 16 bases in between. CDR1 and CDR2 (germline): SQVTM, ANQGSEA. CDR3 nucleotide sequence: TGCAGCTTCAAGGGACGGGTCATGAACACTGAAGCTTTCTTT. This translates into CSFKGRVMNTEAFF.

The chain links TRBV28 to TRBJ1-1, with 9 bases that match TRBD1. Unmatched junction bases numbered 8, after V lost 5 bases and J lost 7 bases. The CDR3 has 14 residues. CDR1 is MDHEN, CDR2 SYDVKM, per germline. This CDR3 reads CASSTTGGGIEAFF. Written as DNA, the CDR3 is TGTGCCAGCAGTACAACAGGGGGCGGAATTGAAGCTTTCTTT.